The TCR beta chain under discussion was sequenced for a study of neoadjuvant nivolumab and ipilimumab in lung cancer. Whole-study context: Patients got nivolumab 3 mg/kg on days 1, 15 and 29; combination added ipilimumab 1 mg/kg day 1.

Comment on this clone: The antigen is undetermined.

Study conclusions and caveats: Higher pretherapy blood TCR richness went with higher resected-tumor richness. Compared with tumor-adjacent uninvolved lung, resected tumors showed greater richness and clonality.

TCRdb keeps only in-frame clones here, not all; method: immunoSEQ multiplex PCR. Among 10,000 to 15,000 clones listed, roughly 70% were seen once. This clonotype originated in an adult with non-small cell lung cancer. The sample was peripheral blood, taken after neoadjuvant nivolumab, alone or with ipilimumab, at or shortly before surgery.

CDR3 protein: CASGSAVNTGELFF. The CDR3, as DNA: TGCGCCAGCGGCTCGGCAGTGAACACCGGGGAGCTGTTTTTT. V usage is TRBV5-1 and J usage is TRBJ2-2; no clear D. The CDR3 loop spans 14 amino acids. Trimming pared 7 bases from V and 1 base from J, leaving 11 bases between. CDR1 is SGHRS, CDR2 YFSETQ, per germline.